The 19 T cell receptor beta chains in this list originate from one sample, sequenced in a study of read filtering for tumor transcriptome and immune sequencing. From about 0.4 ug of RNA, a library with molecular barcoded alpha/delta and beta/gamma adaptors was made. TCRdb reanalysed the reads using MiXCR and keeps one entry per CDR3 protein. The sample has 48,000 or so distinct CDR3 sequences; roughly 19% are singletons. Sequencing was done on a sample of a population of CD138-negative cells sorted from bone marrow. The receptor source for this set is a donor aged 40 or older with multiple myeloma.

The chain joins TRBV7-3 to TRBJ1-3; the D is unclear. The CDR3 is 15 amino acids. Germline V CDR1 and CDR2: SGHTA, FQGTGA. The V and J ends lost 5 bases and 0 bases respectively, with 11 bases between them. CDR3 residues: CASSVTGSSGNTIYF. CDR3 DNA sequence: TGTGCCAGCAGCGTCACGGGAAGCTCTGGAAACACCATATATTTT.

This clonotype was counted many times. The CDR3 DNA sequence: TGTGCCAGCAGCGAACCGAATCAGCCCCAGCATTTT. Translation gives CASSEPNQPQHF. V is TRBV6-2 or TRBV6-3 and J is TRBJ1-5; unclear D gene. The CDR3 has 12 amino acids. From germline, CDR1 is MNHEY and CDR2 SVGEGT. Trimming took off 6 bases at V and 4 bases at J, with 7 bases between the two ends.

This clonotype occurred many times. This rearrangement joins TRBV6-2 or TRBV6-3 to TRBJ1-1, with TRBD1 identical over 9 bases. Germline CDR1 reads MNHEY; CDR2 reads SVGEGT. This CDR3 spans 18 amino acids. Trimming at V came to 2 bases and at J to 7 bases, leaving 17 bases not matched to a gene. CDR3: CASSYRPYLPGTGYEAFF. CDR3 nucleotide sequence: TGTGCCAGCAGTTACCGACCTTACCTCCCCGGGACAGGGTATGAAGCTTTCTTT.

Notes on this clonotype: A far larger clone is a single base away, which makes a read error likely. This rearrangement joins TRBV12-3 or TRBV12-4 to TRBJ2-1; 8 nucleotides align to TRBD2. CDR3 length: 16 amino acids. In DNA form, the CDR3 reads TGTGCCAGCAGTTTACTAGCGGGCCGCTCCCACAATGAGCAGTTCTTC. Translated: CASSLLAGRSHNEQFF.

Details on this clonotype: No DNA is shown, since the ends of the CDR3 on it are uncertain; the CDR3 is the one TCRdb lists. The CDR3 sequence is CASSESWGSGNTINF. The V and J genes are TRBV7-6 and TRBJ1-3. The CDR3 is made up of 15 amino acids, end residues included. Germline CDR1 reads SGHVS; CDR2 reads FNYEAQ.

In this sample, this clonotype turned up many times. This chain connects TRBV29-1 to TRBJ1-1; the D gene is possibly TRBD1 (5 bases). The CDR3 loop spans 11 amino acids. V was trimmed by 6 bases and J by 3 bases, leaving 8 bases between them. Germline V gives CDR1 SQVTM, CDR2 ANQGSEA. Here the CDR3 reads CSVATDTEAFF. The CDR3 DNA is TGCAGCGTCGCGACAGACACTGAAGCTTTCTTT.

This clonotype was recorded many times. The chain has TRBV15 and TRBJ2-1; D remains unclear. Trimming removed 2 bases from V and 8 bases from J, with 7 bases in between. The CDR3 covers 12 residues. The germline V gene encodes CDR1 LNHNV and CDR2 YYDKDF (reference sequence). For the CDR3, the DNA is TGTGCCACCAGCAGATCAGACTATGAGCAGTTCTTC. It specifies CATSRSDYEQFF.

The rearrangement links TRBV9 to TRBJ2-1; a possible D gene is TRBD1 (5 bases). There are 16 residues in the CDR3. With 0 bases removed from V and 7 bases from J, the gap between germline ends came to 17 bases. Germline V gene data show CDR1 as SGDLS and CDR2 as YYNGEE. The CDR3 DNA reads TGTGCCAGCAGCGTAGGGCCCCACCAACAGGTAAATGAGCAGTTCTTC. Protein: CASSVGPHQQVNEQFF.

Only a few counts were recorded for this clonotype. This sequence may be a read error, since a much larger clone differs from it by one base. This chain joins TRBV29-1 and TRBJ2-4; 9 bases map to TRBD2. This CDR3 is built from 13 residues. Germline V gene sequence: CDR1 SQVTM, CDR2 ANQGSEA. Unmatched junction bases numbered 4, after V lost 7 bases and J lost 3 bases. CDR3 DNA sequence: TGCAGCGGCGGGGGGGGTGGCAAAAACATTCAGTACTTC. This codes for CSGGGGGKNIQYF.

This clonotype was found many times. CDR3 region: CASSITSGRGNEQFF. For the CDR3, the DNA is TGTGCCAGCAGCATCACTAGCGGGAGAGGGAATGAGCAGTTCTTC. This chain joins TRBV7-9 and TRBJ2-1, with 11 bases aligning to TRBD2. The CDR3 sequence is 15 residues long. The trim removed 5 bases at V and 7 bases at J, leaving 7 bases unmatched. Germline lookup yields CDR1 SEHNR and CDR2 FQNEAQ (reference sequence).

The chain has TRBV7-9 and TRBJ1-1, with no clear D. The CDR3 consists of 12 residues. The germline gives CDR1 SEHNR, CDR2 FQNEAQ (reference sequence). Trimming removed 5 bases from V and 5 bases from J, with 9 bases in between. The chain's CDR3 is CASSRGGTEAFF. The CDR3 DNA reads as TGTGCCAGCAGCCGGGGTGGAACTGAAGCTTTCTTT.

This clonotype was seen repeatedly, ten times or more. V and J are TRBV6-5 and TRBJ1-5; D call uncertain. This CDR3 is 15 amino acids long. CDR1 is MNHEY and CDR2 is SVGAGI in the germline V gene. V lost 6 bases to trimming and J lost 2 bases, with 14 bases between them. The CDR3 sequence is CASRNQPYGNQPQHF. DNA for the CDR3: TGTGCCAGCAGAAACCAGCCCTATGGCAATCAGCCCCAGCATTTT.

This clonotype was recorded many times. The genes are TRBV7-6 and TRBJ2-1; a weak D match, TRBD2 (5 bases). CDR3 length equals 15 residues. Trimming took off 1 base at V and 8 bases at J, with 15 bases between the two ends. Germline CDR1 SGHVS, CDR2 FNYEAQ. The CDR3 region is CASSLVAGPGDEQFF. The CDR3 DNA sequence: TGTGCCAGCAGCTTAGTGGCCGGGCCCGGGGATGAGCAGTTCTTC.

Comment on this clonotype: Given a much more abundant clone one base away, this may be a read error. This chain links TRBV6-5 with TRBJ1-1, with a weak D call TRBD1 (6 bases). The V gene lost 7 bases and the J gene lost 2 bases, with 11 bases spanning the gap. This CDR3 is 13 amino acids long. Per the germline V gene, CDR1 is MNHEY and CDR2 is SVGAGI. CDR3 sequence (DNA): TGTGCCAGCAATAGGACAGTAAACACTGAAGCTTTCTTT. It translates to CASNRTVNTEAFF.

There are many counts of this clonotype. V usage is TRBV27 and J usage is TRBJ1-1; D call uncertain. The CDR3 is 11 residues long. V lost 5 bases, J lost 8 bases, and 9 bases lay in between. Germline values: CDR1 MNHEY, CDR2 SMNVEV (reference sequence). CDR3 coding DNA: TGTGCCAGCAGTAACGAGAGAGAAGCTTTCTTT. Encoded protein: CASSNEREAFF.

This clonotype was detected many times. DNA for the CDR3: TGTGCCAGCAGGGACAGAAGCACAGATACGCAGTATTTT. Protein: CASRDRSTDTQYF. The chain carries TRBV6-5 and TRBJ2-3, with a weak D call TRBD1 (6 bases). Germline lookup yields CDR1 MNHEY and CDR2 SVGAGI. The CDR3 covers 13 residues. V was shortened by 6 bases and J by 0 bases, with 7 bases between the two germline ends.

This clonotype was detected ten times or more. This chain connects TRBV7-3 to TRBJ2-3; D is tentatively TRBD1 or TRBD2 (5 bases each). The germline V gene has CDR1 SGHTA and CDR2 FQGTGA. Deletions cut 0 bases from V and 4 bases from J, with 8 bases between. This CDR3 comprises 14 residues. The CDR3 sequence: CASSLTGAADTQYF. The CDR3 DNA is TGTGCCAGCAGCTTAACCGGGGCCGCAGATACGCAGTATTTT.

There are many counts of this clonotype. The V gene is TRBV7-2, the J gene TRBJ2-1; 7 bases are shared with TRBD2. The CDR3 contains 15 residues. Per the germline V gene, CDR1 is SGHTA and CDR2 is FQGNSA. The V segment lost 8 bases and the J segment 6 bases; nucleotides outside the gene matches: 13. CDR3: CASRSTGGIFNEQFF. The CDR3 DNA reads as TGTGCCAGCCGCTCCACCGGGGGGATATTCAATGAGCAGTTCTTC.

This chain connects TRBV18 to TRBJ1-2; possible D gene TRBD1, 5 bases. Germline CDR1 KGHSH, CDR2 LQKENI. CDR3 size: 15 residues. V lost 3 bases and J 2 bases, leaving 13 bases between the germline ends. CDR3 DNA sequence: TGTGCCAGCTCACCGACACTGGACACCAACTATGGCTACACCTTC. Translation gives CASSPTLDTNYGYTF.